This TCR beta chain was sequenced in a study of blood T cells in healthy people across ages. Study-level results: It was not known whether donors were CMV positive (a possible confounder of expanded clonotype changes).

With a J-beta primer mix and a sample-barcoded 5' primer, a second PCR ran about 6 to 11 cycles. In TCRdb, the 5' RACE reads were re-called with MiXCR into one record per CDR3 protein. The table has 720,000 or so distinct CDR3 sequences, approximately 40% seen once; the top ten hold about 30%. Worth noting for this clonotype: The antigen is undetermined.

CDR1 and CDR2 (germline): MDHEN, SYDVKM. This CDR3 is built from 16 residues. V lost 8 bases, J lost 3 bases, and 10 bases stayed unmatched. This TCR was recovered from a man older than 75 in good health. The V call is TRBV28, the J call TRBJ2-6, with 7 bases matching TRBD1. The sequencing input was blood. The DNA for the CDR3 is TGTGCCAGCTCGGGACAGACTCTACATGGGGCCAACGTCCTGACTTTC. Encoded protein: CASSGQTLHGANVLTF.